One T cell receptor beta chain is described in this entry. Its antigen remains unknown. Sequencing used immunoSEQ multiplex PCR; TCRdb keeps in-frame clones, though not all of them. The sample yields some 48,000 clones, around four fifths seen once. Single viable CD3+CD4+CD8-CD45RO+ cells were sorted as the memory CD4+ T cells. CDR1 LNHDA and CDR2 SQIVND come from the germline V gene (reference sequence). The J segment lost 10 bases and the V segment lost 9 bases, leaving 18 bases of the junction unmatched. The CDR3 has 15 residues. This specimen comes from a study of memory CD4+ T cells and cytomegalovirus serostatus. General study points: A US-trained random forest predicted CMV serostatus with median AUC roughly 0.9. Each of 67 CMV-associated TCRbeta sequences occurred in one to five individuals.

The chain has TRBV19 and TRBJ1-1; 9 positions match TRBD1. The source of this sequence is an adult in good health and CMV-seronegative. Input material: memory CD4+ T cells from blood. CDR3 in DNA: TGTGCCAGCCGCATTATAGGACAGGGGCCGGGTCGAGCTTTCTTT. Amino acid sequence: CASRIIGQGPGRAFF.